At least ten counts were recorded for the clone carrying this T cell receptor (beta chain). What it binds is not known. These data are taken from a study of T-cell reconstitution after alpha-beta-depleted transplantation in children. Study-level results: At one year after transplant, newly produced T cells mostly accounted for T-cell counts and diversity. Expanded graft clones, several hundred of them, were reportedly the source of alpha-beta T cells about two months after transplant.

The authors prepared the TCRbeta library with unique molecular identifiers. TCRdb analysed the PCR reads with MiXCR anew, one entry per CDR3 protein. The data hold 700,000 or so distinct CDR3 sequences, with around 14% observed a single time. The receptor's source is a girl aged 2 to 10 with congenital amegakaryocytic thrombocytopenia, due to receive a stem cell transplant. Sequences were derived from PBMCs, sampled before TCRalphabeta/CD19-depleted stem cell transplant.

CDR3 sequence: CSAADGVWRETQYF. CDR3 coding DNA: TGCAGTGCCGCGGACGGGGTATGGCGGGAGACCCAGTACTTC. The gene calls are TRBV20-1 and TRBJ2-5; a weak D match, TRBD2 (5 bases). With 6 bases removed from V and 5 bases from J, the gap between germline ends came to 19 bases. CDR1 and CDR2 (germline): DFQATT, SNEGSKA (reference sequence). This CDR3 comprises 14 residues.